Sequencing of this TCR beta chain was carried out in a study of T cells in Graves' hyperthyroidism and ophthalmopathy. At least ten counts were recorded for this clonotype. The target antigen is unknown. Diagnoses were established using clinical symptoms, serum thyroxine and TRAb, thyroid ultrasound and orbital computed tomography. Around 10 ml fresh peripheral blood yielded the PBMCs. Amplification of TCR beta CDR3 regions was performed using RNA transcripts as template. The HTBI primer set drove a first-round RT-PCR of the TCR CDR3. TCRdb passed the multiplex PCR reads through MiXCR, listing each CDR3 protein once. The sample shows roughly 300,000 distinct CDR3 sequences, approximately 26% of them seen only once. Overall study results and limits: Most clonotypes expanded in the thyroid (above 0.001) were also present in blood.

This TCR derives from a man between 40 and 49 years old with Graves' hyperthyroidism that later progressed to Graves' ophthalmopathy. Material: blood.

The CDR3 region has the DNA TGTGCCAGCAAGAGGGGGAGCAGATCCTACGAGCAGTACTTC. Translating it yields CASKRGSRSYEQYF. The chain links TRBV6-5 to TRBJ2-7; TRBD1 might be the D (6 bases). CDR1 is MNHEY, CDR2 SVGAGI, per germline. The CDR3 is 14 amino acids. Between the trimmed V and J ends, which lost 7 bases and 1 base, there was a span of 14 bases.